Listed here are 5 T cell receptor beta chains from one sample, sequenced in a study of T-cell memory formation after mild COVID-19. One entry per CDR3 protein results from TCRdb running MiXCR on the 5' RACE reads. The repertoire holds under 300,000 distinct CDR3 sequences, with approximately 16% as singletons. Sequencing was done on a sample of PBMCs or a T cell subset sorted from them (not recorded which). The receptors here all came from a man aged 18 to 30 who had mild COVID-19 (a few samples of this study predate the infection). Cell type and time point are not known.

The chain employs TRBV5-1 and TRBJ2-5; D ambiguous. Germline assignment: CDR1 SGHRS and CDR2 YFSETQ. V was pared by 5 bases and J by 5 bases, with 10 bases between. The CDR3 has 12 amino acids. CDR3 nucleotide sequence: TGCGCCAGCAGTGGAGATCACGAGACCCAGTACTTC. Translation: CASSGDHETQYF. The entire variable domain, with the rest obtained from reference TRBV5-1 and TRBJ2-5, is as follows: KAGVTQTPRYLIKTRGQQVTLSCSPISGHRSVSWYQQTPGQGLQFLFEYFSETQRNKGNFPGRFSGRQFSNSRSEMNVSTLELGDSALYLCASSGDHETQYFGPGTRLLVL.

V usage is TRBV2 and J usage is TRBJ2-5, with 12 bases identical to TRBD2. There are 16 residues in the CDR3. From germline, CDR1 is SNHLY and CDR2 FYNNEI. Losses at the gene ends were 6 bases for V and 5 bases for J; bases not matched to a gene: 10. As DNA, the CDR3 is TGTGCCAGCAGGGCCACCGGGACTAGCGGGCGGGAGACCCAGTACTTC. This encodes CASRATGTSGRETQYF.

The genes are TRBV7-2 and TRBJ1-5; D call uncertain. The length of the CDR3 is 13 residues. Germline CDR1 is SGHTA and CDR2 is FQGNSA. Trimming left V 5 bases short and J 9 bases short, with 14 bases between. For the CDR3, the DNA is TGTGCCAGCAGCCCGTCCCCCGATCCGCCCCAGCATTTT. It specifies CASSPSPDPPQHF.

This clonotype was observed a handful of times. This rearrangement joins TRBV14 to TRBJ1-1; D not resolved. V was pared by 1 base and J by 4 bases, with 13 bases between. The CDR3 loop spans 15 amino acids. Germline V lookup: CDR1 SGHDN, CDR2 FVKESK. In DNA form, the CDR3 reads TGTGCCAGCAGCCAAGGGGCGGGGTGGTCCACTGAAGCTTTCTTT. This gives the protein CASSQGAGWSTEAFF.

Ten or more counts support this clonotype. J is TRBJ1-4 and V is TRBV29-1, with unresolved D. Trimming cost V 6 bases and J 8 bases, with 10 bases left between them. CDR1 and CDR2 (germline): SQVTM, ANQGSEA. CDR3 length: 11 residues. CDR3 DNA sequence: TGCAGCGTCCACGTAGGCGAAAAACTGTTTTTT. It encodes CSVHVGEKLFF.